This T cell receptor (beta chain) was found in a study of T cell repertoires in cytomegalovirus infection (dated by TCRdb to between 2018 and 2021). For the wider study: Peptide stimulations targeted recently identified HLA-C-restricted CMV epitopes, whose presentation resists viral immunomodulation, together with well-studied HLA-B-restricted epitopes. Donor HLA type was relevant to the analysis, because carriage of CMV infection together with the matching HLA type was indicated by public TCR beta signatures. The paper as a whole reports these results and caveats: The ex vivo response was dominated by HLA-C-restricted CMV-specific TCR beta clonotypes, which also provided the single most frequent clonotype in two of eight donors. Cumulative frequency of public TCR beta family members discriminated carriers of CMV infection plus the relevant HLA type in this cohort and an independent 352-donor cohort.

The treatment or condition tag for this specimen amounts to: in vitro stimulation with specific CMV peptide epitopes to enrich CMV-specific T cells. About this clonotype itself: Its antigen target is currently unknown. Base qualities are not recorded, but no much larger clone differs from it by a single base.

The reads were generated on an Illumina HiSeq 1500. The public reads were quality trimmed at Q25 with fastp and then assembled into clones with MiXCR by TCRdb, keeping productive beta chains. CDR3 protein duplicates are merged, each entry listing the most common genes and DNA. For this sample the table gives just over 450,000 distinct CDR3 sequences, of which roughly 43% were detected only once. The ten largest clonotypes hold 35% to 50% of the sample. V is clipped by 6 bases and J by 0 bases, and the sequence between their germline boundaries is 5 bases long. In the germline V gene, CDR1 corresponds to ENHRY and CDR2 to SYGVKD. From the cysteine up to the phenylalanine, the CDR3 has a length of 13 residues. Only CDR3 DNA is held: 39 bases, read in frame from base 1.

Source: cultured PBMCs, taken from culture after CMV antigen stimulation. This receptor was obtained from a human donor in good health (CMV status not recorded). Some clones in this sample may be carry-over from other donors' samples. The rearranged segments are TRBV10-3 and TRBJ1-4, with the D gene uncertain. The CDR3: CAIRGSTNEKLFF. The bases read TGTGCCATCAGGGGGTCAACTAATGAAAAACTGTTTTTT.